One and the same sample provided the 23 T cell receptor beta chains below, sequenced in a study of cytomegalovirus exposure and HLA in healthy donors. With 60 Vbeta and 13 Jbeta primers, the PCR was carried out. TCRdb keeps only in-frame clones here, not all; method: immunoSEQ multiplex PCR. The sample lists 160,000 or so clones; just under 80% were seen once. Sample: PBMCs. The receptors shown here come from a woman between 50 and 59 years old in good health and CMV-seronegative.

This clone was seen a single time. This rearrangement joins TRBV11-3 to TRBJ2-7; TRBD1 aligns across 8 bases. CDR1 and CDR2 from the germline V gene are SGHNT and YENEEA. The length of the CDR3 is 15 residues. The trim removed 5 bases at V and 0 bases at J, leaving 6 bases unmatched. This chain's CDR3 is CASSAPGTGSYEQYF. The CDR3 DNA sequence: TGTGCCAGCAGCGCCCCCGGGACAGGCTCCTACGAGCAGTACTTC.

V is TRBV6-6 and J is TRBJ2-1, with a possible D match to TRBD2 (5 bases). This CDR3 region has 15 residues. Germline CDR1 MNHNY, CDR2 SVGAGI (reference sequence). V lost 3 bases to trimming and J lost 2 bases, with 11 bases between them. CDR3 amino acids: CASSYGSDPYNEQFF. The CDR3 DNA reads as TGTGCCAGCAGTTATGGTAGCGATCCCTACAATGAGCAGTTCTTC.

This chain uses TRBV5-1 with TRBJ2-7, with TRBD1 matching 7 bases. The CDR3 covers 14 residues. J gave up 1 base and V 2 bases, and 3 bases lay outside the gene matches. CDR1 is SGHRS, CDR2 YFSETQ, per germline. The CDR3 nucleotides read TGCGCCAGCAGCTTCGCAGGGGGTTCCTACGAGCAGTACTTC. It translates to CASSFAGGSYEQYF.

The genes are TRBV5-1 and TRBJ2-4; tentatively, D is TRBD2 (7 bases). The germline V gene encodes CDR1 SGHRS and CDR2 YFSETQ. Between the trimmed V and J ends, which lost 0 bases and 0 bases, there was a span of 16 bases. The CDR3 length is 18 residues. The CDR3 coding sequence is TGCGCCAGCAGCTTGGCCGTCGAGGGGGGGCTAGCCAAAAACATTCAGTACTTC. It codes for CASSLAVEGGLAKNIQYF.

This rearrangement joins TRBV5-1 to TRBJ2-7; 7 bases line up with TRBD1. Per germline, CDR1 SGHRS and CDR2 YFSETQ. The CDR3 runs 15 residues. V gave up 2 bases and J gave up 0 bases; unmatched junction bases: 5. The CDR3 sequence: CASSFWTGASYEQYF. The CDR3 coding sequence is TGCGCCAGCAGCTTCTGGACAGGAGCCTCCTACGAGCAGTACTTC.

The chain links TRBV2 to TRBJ2-1; 11 bases align to TRBD2. The CDR3 has 14 residues. CDR1 and CDR2 (germline): SNHLY, FYNNEI. Trimming removed 6 bases from V and 7 bases from J; junction bases left unmatched: 5. In nucleotides, the CDR3 is TGTGCCAGCAGAGCTAGCGGGAGGAGGAATGAGCAGTTCTTC. It is translated as CASRASGRRNEQFF.

The rearrangement uses TRBV6-4 and TRBJ1-3; no firm D call. The length of the CDR3 is 13 residues. The germline V gene encodes CDR1 MRHNA and CDR2 SNTAGT. Trimming took off 9 bases at V and 8 bases at J, with 17 bases between the two ends. This chain's CDR3 is CARVKAGSDTIYF. CDR3 DNA: TGTGCCAGGGTAAAGGCGGGGTCGGACACCATATATTTT.

This chain links TRBV6-1 with TRBJ2-1; D is possibly TRBD2 (5 bases). Per the germline V gene, CDR1 is MNHNS and CDR2 is SASEGT. This CDR3 is built from 14 residues. The V end lost 1 base, the J end lost 8 bases, and 12 bases lay between the germline ends. The CDR3 coding sequence is TGTGCCAGCAGTGAAGAATGGAGGCGTGATGAGCAGTTCTTC. Translation gives CASSEEWRRDEQFF.

This chain connects TRBV29-1 to TRBJ1-1, with 11 bases identical to TRBD1. This CDR3 is built from 13 residues. Trimming cost V 3 bases and J 5 bases; bases outside gene matches: 2. From germline, CDR1 is SQVTM and CDR2 ANQGSEA. The chain's CDR3 is CSVEGQGGTEAFF. The CDR3 DNA reads TGCAGCGTTGAGGGACAGGGGGGTACTGAAGCTTTCTTT. The whole variable domain, remainder taken from reference TRBV29-1 and TRBJ1-1, is SAVISQKPSRDICQRGTSLTIQCQVDSQVTMMFWYRQQPGQSLTLIATANQGSEATYESGFVIDKFPISRPNLTFSTLTVSNMSPEDSSIYLCSVEGQGGTEAFFGQGTRLTVV.

The chain carries TRBV7-2 and TRBJ2-7; possibly TRBD2 for D (7 bases). The CDR3 loop spans 14 amino acids. CDR1 SGHTA and CDR2 FQGNSA come from the germline V gene. V was shortened by 2 bases and J by 3 bases, with 11 bases between the two germline ends. The CDR3 region is CASSLSGGGYEQYF. CDR3 DNA sequence: TGTGCCAGCAGCTTATCGGGGGGCGGCTACGAGCAGTACTTC.

The chain's CDR3 is CASSPRTSGGNTDTQYF. CDR3 in DNA: TGTGCCAGCAGCCCCCGGACTAGCGGGGGGAACACAGATACGCAGTATTTT. This chain connects TRBV11-3 to TRBJ2-3; 14 positions match TRBD2. CDR3 size: 17 residues. Trimming at V came to 5 bases and at J to 2 bases, leaving 6 bases not matched to a gene. Germline-derived CDR1 and CDR2 are SGHNT and YENEEA.

This clone was counted only a few times. The rearrangement uses TRBV2 and TRBJ2-5, with TRBD1 matching over 7 bases. This CDR3 spans 14 amino acids. The germline CDR1 and CDR2 sequences are SNHLY and FYNNEI. V dropped 7 bases and J dropped 5; count of bases not matched to a gene: 10. CDR3 in amino acids: CASIKAGGVETQYF. In nucleotides, the CDR3 is TGTGCCAGCATTAAGGCAGGGGGAGTGGAGACCCAGTACTTC.

This rearrangement joins TRBV6-1 to TRBJ2-1, with a tentative D call TRBD2 (6 bases). The germline gives CDR1 MNHNS, CDR2 SASEGT. CDR3 length equals 13 residues. V gave up 1 base and J gave up 13 bases, with 14 bases separating them. The CDR3 loop reads CASSEGRMGGQFF. CDR3 coding DNA: TGTGCCAGCAGTGAAGGGCGAATGGGAGGACAGTTCTTC.

This rearrangement joins TRBV1 to TRBJ1-1; the DNA was not compared with TRBD1, the D call given in the table. TRBV1 has pseudogene status. The CDR3 contains 17 residues. CDR3 protein: CTSSPRTEPSWDTEAFF. CDR3 bases: TGCACCAGCAGCCCCCGGACAGAACCTTCCTGGGACACTGAAGCTTTCTTT.

This clone was seen just once. The rearrangement uses TRBV29-1 and TRBJ2-1; TRBD2 might be the D (7 bases). This CDR3 has 14 amino acids. Per germline, CDR1 SQVTM and CDR2 ANQGSEA. V was clipped by 6 bases and J by 10 bases, with 22 bases between them. CDR3 residues: CSVLNPRAGAEQFF. The DNA of the CDR3 is TGCAGCGTCCTCAACCCACGGGCGGGGGCAGAGCAGTTCTTC.

The chain carries TRBV28 and TRBJ2-1; the D gene is possibly TRBD2 (5 bases). The CDR3 consists of 13 residues. The V end lost 6 bases, the J end lost 7 bases, and 13 bases lay between the germline ends. Germline V gene data show CDR1 as MDHEN and CDR2 as SYDVKM. The CDR3 protein is CASRGSNGNEQFF. CDR3 bases: TGTGCCAGCAGGGGGAGTAATGGAAATGAGCAGTTCTTC.

This clone came up once. V is TRBV15 and J is TRBJ2-7; TRBD1 agrees at 8 bases. Germline V gene lookup returns CDR1 LNHNV and CDR2 YYDKDF (reference sequence). The CDR3 runs to 13 residues. V was pared by 2 bases and J by 6 bases, with 3 bases of the junction left unmatched. The CDR3 bases are TGTGCCACCAGCAGACGACAGGGGTCCGAGCAGTACTTC. Translating it yields CATSRRQGSEQYF.

The V and J genes are TRBV6-1 and TRBJ2-1; a weak D match, TRBD1 (5 bases). This CDR3 has 14 residues. V was clipped by 5 bases and J by 5 bases, with 13 bases between them. Germline V lookup: CDR1 MNHNS, CDR2 SASEGT. CDR3: CASSPRTSDNEQFF. For the CDR3, the DNA is TGTGCCAGCAGTCCCCGGACATCCGACAATGAGCAGTTCTTC.

The V call is TRBV7-2, the J call TRBJ1-6; a possible D gene is TRBD1 (5 bases). V lost 1 base and J 7 bases, leaving 11 bases between the germline ends. The germline V gene has CDR1 SGHTA and CDR2 FQGNSA. CDR3 length equals 15 residues. The CDR3 protein is CASSLGTGLNSPLHF. CDR3 DNA sequence: TGTGCCAGCAGCTTAGGGACGGGACTAAATTCACCCCTCCACTTT.

The CDR3 loop reads CASSQDWGQNTEAFF. The CDR3 DNA reads TGCGCCAGCAGCCAAGATTGGGGCCAGAACACTGAAGCTTTCTTT. The J gene is TRBJ1-1, the V gene TRBV4-3, with D perhaps TRBD1 (5 bases). CDR3 length equals 15 residues. In germline, CDR1 is LGHNA, CDR2 YSLEER. V was clipped by 0 bases and J by 1 base, with 9 bases between them.

The chain combines TRBV4-1 with TRBJ2-7; 7 nucleotides agree with TRBD2. From germline, CDR1 is MGHRA and CDR2 YSYEKL. V gave up 4 bases and J gave up 5 bases; unmatched junction bases: 14. CDR3 length: 16 residues. The DNA for the CDR3 is TGCGCCAGCAGCCTACTCTTAGGACTAGTAAAAGACGAGCAGTACTTC. Translating gives CASSLLLGLVKDEQYF.

The V gene is TRBV7-2, the J gene TRBJ1-4, with D perhaps TRBD1 (6 bases). Germline V CDR1 and CDR2: SGHTA, FQGNSA. Trimming cost V 1 base and J 4 bases, with 16 bases left between them. There are 17 residues in the CDR3. The CDR3: CASSLEYRGGHNEKLFF. The CDR3 bases are TGTGCCAGCAGCTTAGAGTACCGGGGGGGACATAATGAAAAACTGTTTTTT.

This clone was found a few times. CDR3 nucleotides: TGTGCCAGCTCACCAACGGACAGTACGAGACCGAACACTGAAGCTTTCTTT. It translates to CASSPTDSTRPNTEAFF. The gene calls are TRBV18 and TRBJ1-1; tentative D call: TRBD1 (6 bases). The CDR3 length is 17 residues. V shed 2 bases and J shed 1 base, with 17 bases lying between them. The V gene's germline CDR1 is KGHSH and CDR2 LQKENI. The whole variable domain, filled in from reference TRBV18 and TRBJ1-1, reads NAGVMQNPRHLVRRRGQEARLRCSPMKGHSHVYWYRQLPEEGLKFMVYLQKENIIDESGMPKERFSAEFPKEGPSILRIQQVVRGDSAAYFCASSPTDSTRPNTEAFFGQGTRLTVV.